This T cell receptor beta chain comes out of a study of graft-versus-host responses after intestinal transplantation. Across the study: Every recipient had anti-thymocyte globulin induction and roughly 3 years of tacrolimus plus steroids.

TCRdb's copy holds only in-frame clones and misses some; the assay was immunoSEQ multiplex PCR. In the table there are 70,000 to 95,000 clones, 90% of which are singletons. A word on this clone: Its antigen is still unknown. In the same sample, other DNA sequences code for this CDR3.

Germline V CDR1 and CDR2: SGHRS, YFSETQ. This CDR3 is built from 14 residues. V was cut by 0 bases and J by 2 bases, with 5 bases left in between. The receptor's source is a human donor who received an intestinal transplant. The J gene is TRBJ2-2, the V gene TRBV5-1, with D uncertain. This specimen was unstimulated CD4+ T cells sorted from spleen or lymph node cells, taken before intestinal transplant. The CDR3: CASSLAGNTGELFF. The DNA for the CDR3 is TGCGCCAGCAGCTTGGCCGGTAACACCGGGGAGCTGTTTTTT.